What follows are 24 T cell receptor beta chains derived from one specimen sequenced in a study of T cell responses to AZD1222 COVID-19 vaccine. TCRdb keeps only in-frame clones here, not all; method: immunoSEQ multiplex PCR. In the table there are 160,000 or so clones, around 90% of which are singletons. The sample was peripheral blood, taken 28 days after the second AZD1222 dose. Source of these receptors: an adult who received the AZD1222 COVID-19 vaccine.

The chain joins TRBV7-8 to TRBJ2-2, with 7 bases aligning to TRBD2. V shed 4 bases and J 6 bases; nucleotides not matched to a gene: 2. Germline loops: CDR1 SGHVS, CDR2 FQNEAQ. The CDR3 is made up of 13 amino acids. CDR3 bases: TGTGCCAGCAGCTCCACTAGCGCCGGGGAGCTGTTTTTT. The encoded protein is CASSSTSAGELFF.

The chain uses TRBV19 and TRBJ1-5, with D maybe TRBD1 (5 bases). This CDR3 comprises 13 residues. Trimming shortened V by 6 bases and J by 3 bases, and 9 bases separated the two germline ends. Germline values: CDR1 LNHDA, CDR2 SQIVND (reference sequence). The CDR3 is CASRGRINQPQHF. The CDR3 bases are TGTGCCAGTAGGGGACGGATCAATCAGCCCCAGCATTTT.

The CDR3 region has the DNA TGTGCCAGCAGTGATATGTTCCGGGGCTCTGGGGCCAACGTCCTGACTTTC. Encoded protein: CASSDMFRGSGANVLTF. The rearrangement links TRBV6-1 to TRBJ2-6, with a possible D match to TRBD2 (5 bases). Trimming removed 3 bases at V and 0 bases at J, with 12 bases between. This CDR3 spans 17 amino acids. Germline V gene sequence: CDR1 MNHNS, CDR2 SASEGT.

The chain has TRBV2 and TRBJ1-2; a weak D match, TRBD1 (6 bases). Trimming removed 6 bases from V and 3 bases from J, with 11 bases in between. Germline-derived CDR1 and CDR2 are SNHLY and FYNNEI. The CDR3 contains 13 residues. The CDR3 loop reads CASSRTEDYGYTF. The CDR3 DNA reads TGTGCCAGCAGCAGGACAGAGGACTATGGCTACACCTTC.

CDR3 sequence reads: CASSQRGGVVFTEAFF. Written as DNA, the CDR3 is TGCGCCAGCAGCCAAAGAGGGGGGGTAGTGTTCACTGAAGCTTTCTTT. The chain has TRBV4-1 and TRBJ1-1; D possibly corresponds to TRBD1 (6 bases). Trimming cost V 2 bases and J 4 bases, with 17 bases left between them. The germline V gene encodes CDR1 MGHRA and CDR2 YSYEKL. There are 16 residues in the CDR3.

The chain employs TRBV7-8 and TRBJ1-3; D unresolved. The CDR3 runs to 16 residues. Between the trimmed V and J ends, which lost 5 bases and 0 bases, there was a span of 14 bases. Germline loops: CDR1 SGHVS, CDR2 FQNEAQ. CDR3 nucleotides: TGTGCCAGCAGCGCCGCCGGGATTGACTCTGGAAACACCATATATTTT. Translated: CASSAAGIDSGNTIYF.

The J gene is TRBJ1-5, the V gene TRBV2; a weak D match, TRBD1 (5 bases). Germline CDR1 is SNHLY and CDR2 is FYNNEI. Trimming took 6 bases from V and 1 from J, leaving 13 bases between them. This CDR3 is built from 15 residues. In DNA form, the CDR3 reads TGTGCCAGCAGCATATGGGGGTACAGCAATCAGCCCCAGCATTTT. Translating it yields CASSIWGYSNQPQHF.

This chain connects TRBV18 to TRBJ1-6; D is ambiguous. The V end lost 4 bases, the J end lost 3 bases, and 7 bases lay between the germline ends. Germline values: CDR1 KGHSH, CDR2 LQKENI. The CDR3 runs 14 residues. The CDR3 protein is CASSQGGYNSPLHF. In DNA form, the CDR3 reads TGTGCCAGCTCACAGGGAGGCTATAATTCACCCCTCCACTTT.

The CDR3 loop is CASRRGQGNNEQFF. DNA of the CDR3: TGTGCCAGCAGGAGGGGGCAGGGAAACAATGAGCAGTTCTTC. The V gene is TRBV6-5, the J gene TRBJ2-1; 7 nucleotides align to TRBD1. The CDR3 is 14 residues long. The germline V gene encodes CDR1 MNHEY and CDR2 SVGAGI. Trimming at V came to 6 bases and at J to 5 bases, leaving 7 bases not matched to a gene.

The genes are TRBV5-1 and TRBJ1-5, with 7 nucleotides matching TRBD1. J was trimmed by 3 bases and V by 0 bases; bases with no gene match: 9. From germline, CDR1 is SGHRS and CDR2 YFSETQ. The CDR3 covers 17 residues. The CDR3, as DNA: TGCGCCAGCAGCTTGGACCGGGACAGAAATTACAATCAGCCCCAGCATTTT. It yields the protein CASSLDRDRNYNQPQHF.

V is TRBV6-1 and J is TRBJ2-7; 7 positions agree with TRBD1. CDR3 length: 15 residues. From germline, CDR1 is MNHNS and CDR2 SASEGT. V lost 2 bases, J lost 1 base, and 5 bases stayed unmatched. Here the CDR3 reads CASSEWGTESYEQYF. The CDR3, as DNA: TGTGCCAGCAGTGAATGGGGGACAGAGTCCTACGAGCAGTACTTC.

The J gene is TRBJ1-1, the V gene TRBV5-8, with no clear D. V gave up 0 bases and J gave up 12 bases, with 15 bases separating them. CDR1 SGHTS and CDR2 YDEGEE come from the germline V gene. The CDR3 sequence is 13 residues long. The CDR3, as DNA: TGTGCCAGCAGCTTGGATCCGATCCAGAGGACTTTCTTT. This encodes CASSLDPIQRTFF.

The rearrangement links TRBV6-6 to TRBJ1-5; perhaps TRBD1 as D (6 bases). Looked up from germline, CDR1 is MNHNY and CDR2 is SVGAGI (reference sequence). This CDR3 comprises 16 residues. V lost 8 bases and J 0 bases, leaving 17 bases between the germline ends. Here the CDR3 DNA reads TGTGCCAGCGTCCGACAGGACCTCTATAGCAATCAGCCCCAGCATTTT. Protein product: CASVRQDLYSNQPQHF.

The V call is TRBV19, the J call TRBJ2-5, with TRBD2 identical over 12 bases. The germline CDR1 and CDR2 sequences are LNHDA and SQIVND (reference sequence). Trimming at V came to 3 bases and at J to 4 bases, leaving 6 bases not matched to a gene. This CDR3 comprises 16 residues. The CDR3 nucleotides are TGTGCCAGTAGTATGCTAGCGGGGGGGCTTCGAGAGACCCAGTACTTC. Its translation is CASSMLAGGLRETQYF.

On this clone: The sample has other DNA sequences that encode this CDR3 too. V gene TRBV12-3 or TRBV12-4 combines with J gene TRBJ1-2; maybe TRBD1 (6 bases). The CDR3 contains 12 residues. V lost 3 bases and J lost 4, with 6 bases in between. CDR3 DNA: TGTGCCAGCAGTTTGGACAGCTATGGCTACACCTTC. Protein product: CASSLDSYGYTF.

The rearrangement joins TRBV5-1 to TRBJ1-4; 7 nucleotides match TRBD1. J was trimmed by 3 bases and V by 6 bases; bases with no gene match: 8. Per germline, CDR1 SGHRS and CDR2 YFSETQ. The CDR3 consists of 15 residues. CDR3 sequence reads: CASTPEGAPNEKLFF. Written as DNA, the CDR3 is TGCGCCAGCACCCCAGAGGGGGCGCCTAATGAAAAACTGTTTTTT.

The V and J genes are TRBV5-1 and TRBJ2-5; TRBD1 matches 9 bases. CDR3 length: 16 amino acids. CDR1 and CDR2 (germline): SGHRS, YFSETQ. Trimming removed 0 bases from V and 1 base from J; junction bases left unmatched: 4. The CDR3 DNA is TGCGCCAGCAGCTTGGGACAGGGGGGATCCCAAGAGACCCAGTACTTC. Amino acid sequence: CASSLGQGGSQETQYF.

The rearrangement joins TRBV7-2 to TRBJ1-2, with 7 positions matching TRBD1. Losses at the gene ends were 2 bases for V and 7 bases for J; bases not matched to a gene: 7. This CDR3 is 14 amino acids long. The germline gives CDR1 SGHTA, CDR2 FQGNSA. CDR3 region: CASSLFRGKVGYTF. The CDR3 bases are TGTGCCAGCAGCTTATTCAGGGGGAAGGTTGGCTACACCTTC.

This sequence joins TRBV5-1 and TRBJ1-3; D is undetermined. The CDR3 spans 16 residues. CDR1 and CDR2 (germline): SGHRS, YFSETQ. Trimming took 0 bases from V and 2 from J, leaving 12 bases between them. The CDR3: CASSLVGRSAGNTIYF. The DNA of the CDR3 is TGCGCCAGCAGCTTGGTGGGGAGATCGGCTGGAAACACCATATATTTT.

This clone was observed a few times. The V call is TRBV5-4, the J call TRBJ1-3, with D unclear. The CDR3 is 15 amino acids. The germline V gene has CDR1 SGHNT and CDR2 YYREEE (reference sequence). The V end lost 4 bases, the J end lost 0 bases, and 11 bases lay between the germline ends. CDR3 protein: CASSQDGLSGNTIYF. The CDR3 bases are TGTGCCAGCAGCCAGGACGGGCTCTCTGGAAACACCATATATTTT. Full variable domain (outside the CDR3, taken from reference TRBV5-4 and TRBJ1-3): ETGVTQSPTHLIKTRGQQVTLRCSSQSGHNTVSWYQQALGQGPQFIFQYYREEENGRGNFPPRFSGLQFPNYSSELNVNALELDDSALYLCASSQDGLSGNTIYFGEGSWLTVV.

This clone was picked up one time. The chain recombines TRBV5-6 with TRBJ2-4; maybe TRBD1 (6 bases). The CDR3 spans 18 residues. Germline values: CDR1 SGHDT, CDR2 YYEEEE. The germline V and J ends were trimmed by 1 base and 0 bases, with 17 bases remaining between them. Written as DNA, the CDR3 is TGTGCCAGCAGCTTGCACAGGGCCGCCTATTTAGCCAAAAACATTCAGTACTTC. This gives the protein CASSLHRAAYLAKNIQYF. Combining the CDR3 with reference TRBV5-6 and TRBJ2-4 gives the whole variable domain DAGVTQSPTHLIKTRGQQVTLRCSPKSGHDTVSWYQQALGQGPQFIFQYYEEEERQRGNFPDRFSGHQFPNYSSELNVNALLLGDSALYLCASSLHRAAYLAKNIQYFGAGTRLSVL.

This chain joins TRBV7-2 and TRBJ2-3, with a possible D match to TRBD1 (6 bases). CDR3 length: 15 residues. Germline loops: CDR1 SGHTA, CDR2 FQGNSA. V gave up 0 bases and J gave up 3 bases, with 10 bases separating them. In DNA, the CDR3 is TGTGCCAGCAGCTTAGCCAGGGGTGGAACAGATACGCAGTATTTT. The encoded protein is CASSLARGGTDTQYF.

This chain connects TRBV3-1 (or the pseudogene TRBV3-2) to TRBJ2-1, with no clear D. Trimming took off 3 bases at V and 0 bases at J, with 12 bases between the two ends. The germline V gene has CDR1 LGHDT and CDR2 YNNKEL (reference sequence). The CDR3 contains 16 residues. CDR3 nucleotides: TGTGCCAGCAGCCAGGGTGGTGGGATCTCCTACAATGAGCAGTTCTTC. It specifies CASSQGGGISYNEQFF.

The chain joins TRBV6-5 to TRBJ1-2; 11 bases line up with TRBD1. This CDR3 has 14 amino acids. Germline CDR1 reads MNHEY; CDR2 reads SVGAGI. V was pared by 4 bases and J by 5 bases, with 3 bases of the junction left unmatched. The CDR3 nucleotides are TGTGCCAGCAGTTGGGGGACAGGGGGGTATGGCTACACCTTC. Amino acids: CASSWGTGGYGYTF.